What follows are 29 T cell receptor beta chains derived from one specimen sequenced in a study of shared clonotypes between healthy human individuals. The protocol was immunoSEQ multiplex PCR, while the TCRdb copy is restricted to in-frame clones and leaves out a portion. This sample has approximately 100,000 clones; around 67% occur once, and the top ten carry approximately 49%. The sequenced sample consisted of memory CD8+ T cells sorted from blood. Indicated subset: CD45RO+ cells pooled with CCR7-negative TemRA cells. These receptors originate from a man aged 25-45 years in good health.

The V call is TRBV25-1, the J call TRBJ2-5; either TRBD1 or TRBD2 may fit D (5 bases each). Germline V CDR1 and CDR2: MGHDK, SYGVNS. Deletions cut 3 bases from V and 5 bases from J, with 19 bases between. The CDR3 sequence is 16 residues long. The CDR3 spells CASSEVTGREMETQYF. The CDR3 DNA follows: TGTGCCAGCAGTGAGGTAACAGGCAGGGAGATGGAGACCCAGTACTTC.

The chain is built from TRBV29-1 and TRBJ1-2; unclear D gene. This CDR3 is built from 12 residues. Trimming left V 6 bases short and J 2 bases short, with 10 bases between. CDR1 is SQVTM and CDR2 is ANQGSEA in the germline V gene. The CDR3 DNA is TGCAGCGTAGACGGGCAAAACTATGGCTACACCTTC. Protein sequence: CSVDGQNYGYTF. The full variable domain, in which reference TRBV29-1 and TRBJ1-2 provide the parts outside the CDR3, is SAVISQKPSRDICQRGTSLTIQCQVDSQVTMMFWYRQQPGQSLTLIATANQGSEATYESGFVIDKFPISRPNLTFSTLTVSNMSPEDSSIYLCSVDGQNYGYTFGSGTRLTVV.

Comments on this clone: A read error may explain this, as a much larger clone is one base away. Because it lacks the conserved phenylalanine or tryptophan at the end, this CDR3 is likely a read error. The chain is built from TRBV28 and TRBJ2-7, with D perhaps given as TRBD1 or TRBD2 (5 bases each). CDR1 is MDHEN and CDR2 is SYDVKM in the germline V gene. This CDR3 is built from 13 residues. Trimming cost V 5 bases and J 3 bases, with 11 bases left between them. CDR3 loop: CASSPGTDYEQYL. CDR3 nucleotide sequence: TGTGCCAGCAGTCCGGGGACCGACTACGAGCAGTACCTC.

The chain has TRBV28 and TRBJ2-5; 7 nucleotides line up with TRBD2. CDR1 is MDHEN, CDR2 SYDVKM, per germline. Trimming at V came to 8 bases and at J to 3 bases, leaving 6 bases not matched to a gene. The length of the CDR3 is 13 residues. The chain's CDR3 is CASGGVGKETQYF. The CDR3 DNA reads TGTGCCAGCGGGGGGGTGGGAAAAGAGACCCAGTACTTC. Variable domain in full (rest from reference TRBV28 and TRBJ2-5): DVKVTQSSRYLVKRTGEKVFLECVQDMDHENMFWYRQDPGLGLRLIYFSYDVKMKEKGDIPEGYSVSREKKERFSLILESASTNQTSMYLCASGGVGKETQYFGPGTRLLVL.

CDR3 sequence: CASATGGSQQYF. DNA for the CDR3: TGTGCCAGTGCCACGGGTGGGTCGCAGCAGTACTTC. This chain connects TRBV28 to TRBJ2-7; D gene ambiguous. This CDR3 has 12 amino acids. CDR1 and CDR2 (germline): MDHEN, SYDVKM. V lost 9 bases, J lost 8 bases, and 17 bases lay in between.

The chain has TRBV15 and TRBJ1-2; D not certain. The CDR3 runs to 16 residues. Germline V lookup: CDR1 LNHNV, CDR2 YYDKDF (reference sequence). V lost 0 bases and J lost 0, with 11 bases in between. The CDR3 sequence: CATSRDRAVANYGYTF. CDR3 in DNA: TGTGCCACCAGCAGAGATCGGGCAGTAGCTAACTATGGCTACACCTTC.

This rearrangement joins TRBV10-3 to TRBJ2-7; D is possibly TRBD1 (7 bases). The CDR3 covers 16 residues. V was cut by 0 bases and J by 4 bases, with 16 bases left in between. CDR1 is ENHRY and CDR2 is SYGVKD in the germline V gene. The CDR3 loop is CAISESGTEREYEQYF. The CDR3 DNA sequence: TGTGCCATCAGTGAGTCAGGGACAGAACGGGAGTACGAGCAGTACTTC.

This chain links TRBV2 with TRBJ2-1; D is unclear. CDR3 length equals 12 residues. Trimming took 10 bases from V and 6 from J, leaving 13 bases between them. Germline V CDR1 and CDR2: SNHLY, FYNNEI. The CDR3: CAISPSANEQFF. DNA of the CDR3: TGTGCCATCTCCCCATCAGCCAATGAGCAGTTCTTC. Full variable domain (outside the CDR3, taken from reference TRBV2 and TRBJ2-1): EPEVTQTPSHQVTQMGQEVILRCVPISNHLYFYWYRQILGQKVEFLVSFYNNEISEKSEIFDDQFSVERPDGSNFTLKIRSTKLEDSAMYFCAISPSANEQFFGPGTRLTVL.

V and J are TRBV5-4 and TRBJ2-7; 7 nucleotides agree with TRBD2. Unmatched junction bases numbered 10, after V lost 3 bases and J lost 7 bases. Germline V gene data show CDR1 as SGHNT and CDR2 as YYREEE (reference sequence). The CDR3 is 14 amino acids. The chain's CDR3 is CASSSPSGGGEQYF. In DNA form, the CDR3 reads TGTGCCAGCAGCTCGCCTTCGGGAGGAGGGGAGCAGTACTTC.

The V call is TRBV21-1, the J call TRBJ2-3; the table names TRBD1, a call not compared with the DNA. TRBV21-1 constitutes a pseudogene. The CDR3 consists of 16 residues. CDR3 coding DNA: TGTGCCAGTGGATTGACCGGGACAGGGTTCACAGATACGCAGTATTTT. It specifies CASGLTGTGFTDTQYF.

This clone was seen a single time. This chain links TRBV5-6 with TRBJ2-7; weak D call: TRBD2 (6 bases). Trimming removed 3 bases from V and 2 bases from J, with 9 bases in between. Germline CDR1 SGHDT, CDR2 YYEEEE. The CDR3 is made up of 13 amino acids. CDR3 sequence reads: CASSSGLTYEQYF. The CDR3 nucleotides read TGTGCCAGCAGCTCGGGACTGACCTACGAGCAGTACTTC.

The V and J genes are TRBV29-1 and TRBJ2-1; D is perhaps TRBD2 (5 bases). The germline V gene encodes CDR1 SQVTM and CDR2 ANQGSEA. V was shortened by 7 bases and J by 5 bases, with 15 bases between the two germline ends. The CDR3 is 13 residues long. The CDR3 nucleotides are TGCAGCGGCATACTAGTACCGAACAATGAGCAGTTCTTC. This translates into CSGILVPNNEQFF.

This clone was seen repeatedly, ten times or more. The genes are TRBV5-1 and TRBJ2-7; a weak D match, TRBD1 (5 bases). Looked up from germline, CDR1 is SGHRS and CDR2 is YFSETQ. The CDR3 extends over 17 amino acids. The V end lost 0 bases, the J end lost 5 bases, and 21 bases lay between the germline ends. CDR3 in amino acids: CASSLGARTLPADEQYF. CDR3 nucleotides: TGCGCCAGCAGCTTGGGGGCCCGGACACTACCTGCGGACGAGCAGTACTTC.

This sequence joins TRBV4-1 and TRBJ2-5, with a tentative D call TRBD1 (5 bases). Germline CDR1 MGHRA, CDR2 YSYEKL. V dropped 0 bases and J dropped 9 bases, with 11 bases sitting between them. The CDR3 sequence is 13 residues long. CDR3 in DNA: TGCGCCAGCAGCCAAGAGGGGCGGTCTTCCCAGTACTTC. Protein product: CASSQEGRSSQYF.

V usage is TRBV27 and J usage is TRBJ2-7, with TRBD1 as a possible D gene (5 bases). There are 15 residues in the CDR3. Germline CDR1 and CDR2: MNHEY and SMNVEV (reference sequence). The V end was cut by 6 bases, the J end by 6 bases, with 21 bases between. The CDR3: CASRNNPQGISEQYF. CDR3 nucleotide sequence: TGTGCCAGCAGAAACAACCCCCAGGGTATCTCCGAGCAGTACTTC.

The chain uses TRBV9 and TRBJ2-1; 9 bases line up with TRBD2. From germline, CDR1 is SGDLS and CDR2 YYNGEE. V was clipped by 3 bases and J by 5 bases; unmatched bases: 6. This CDR3 is 15 amino acids long. CDR3 sequence: CASSGRLAAHNEQFF. CDR3 nucleotides: TGTGCCAGCAGCGGCCGACTAGCGGCTCACAATGAGCAGTTCTTC.

Comments on this clone: One junction end disagrees with the germline gene, perhaps due to a read error. The chain has TRBV7-7 and TRBJ2-2; the D gene is possibly TRBD1 (5 bases). The CDR3 runs to 12 residues. CDR1 is SSHAT and CDR2 is FNYEAQ in the germline V gene (reference sequence). The CDR3 DNA sequence: TGTGCTAGCAGGGCCGAGTCCGGGGAGCTGTTTTTT. It translates to CASRAESGELFF.

This clone was seen more than once but under ten times. The CDR3: CASSVAGAKNTGELFF. The CDR3 bases are TGTGCCAGCAGCGTGGCCGGGGCTAAAAACACCGGGGAGCTGTTTTTT. The rearrangement joins TRBV9 to TRBJ2-2, with D possibly being TRBD1 or TRBD2 (5 bases each). Germline CDR1 SGDLS, CDR2 YYNGEE. V was pared by 2 bases and J by 2 bases, with 13 bases between. The CDR3 is 16 amino acids. The full variable domain, with the rest looked up from reference TRBV9 and TRBJ2-2, is DSGVTQTPKHLITATGQRVTLRCSPRSGDLSVYWYQQSLDQGLQFLIQYYNGEERAKGNILERFSAQQFPDLHSELNLSSLELGDSALYFCASSVAGAKNTGELFFGEGSRLTVL.

V is TRBV7-6 and J is TRBJ2-7; 9 bases are shared with TRBD2. V lost 4 bases to trimming and J lost 2 bases; unmatched junction nucleotides: 6. Germline lookup yields CDR1 SGHVS and CDR2 FNYEAQ. The CDR3 spans 15 residues. This chain's CDR3 is CASSSQAGGPYEQYF. For the CDR3, the DNA is TGTGCCAGCAGCTCCCAAGCGGGAGGTCCCTACGAGCAGTACTTC.

A single count supports this clone. The rearrangement joins TRBV6-5 to TRBJ2-2; D gene unclear. V was trimmed by 6 bases and J by 4 bases, leaving 12 bases between them. CDR1 and CDR2 from the germline V gene are MNHEY and SVGAGI. This CDR3 comprises 14 residues. The CDR3 sequence: CASRPELSTGELFF. The CDR3 nucleotides read TGTGCCAGCAGACCTGAACTATCCACCGGGGAGCTGTTTTTT.

A word on this clone: A far larger clone is a single base away, which makes a read error likely. The chain has TRBV7-9 and TRBJ2-1; D is possibly TRBD2 (6 bases). Between the trimmed V and J ends, which lost 7 bases and 6 bases, there was a span of 13 bases. Germline V gene data show CDR1 as SEHNR and CDR2 as FQNEAQ (reference sequence). CDR3 length equals 13 residues. The CDR3 nucleotides are TGTGCCAGCACCATGTCGGAGGGCAATGAGCAGTTCTTC. It is translated as CASTMSEGNEQFF.

The sample holds a few counts of this clone. V is TRBV4-3 and J is TRBJ2-7; 9 bases fit TRBD2. This CDR3 contains 16 residues. Trimming at V came to 2 bases and at J to 3 bases, leaving 8 bases not matched to a gene. CDR1 is LGHNA, CDR2 YSLEER, per germline. This CDR3 reads CASSQSARGGFYEQYF. The CDR3 DNA follows: TGCGCCAGCAGCCAATCAGCGCGGGGGGGCTTCTACGAGCAGTACTTC.

This chain uses TRBV6-1 with TRBJ2-7; D tentatively reads TRBD1 or TRBD2 (5 bases each). Between the trimmed V and J ends, which lost 6 bases and 0 bases, there was a span of 9 bases. This CDR3 is built from 13 residues. From germline, CDR1 is MNHNS and CDR2 SASEGT. CDR3 amino acids: CASRTGPSYEQYF. DNA of the CDR3: TGTGCCAGCAGGACGGGACCCTCCTACGAGCAGTACTTC.

This clone was seen at least ten times. Other DNA sequences from this sample encode an identical CDR3 as well. V and J are TRBV7-9 and TRBJ2-1, with a tentative D call TRBD2 (5 bases). This CDR3 region has 14 residues. In germline, CDR1 is SEHNR, CDR2 FQNEAQ (reference sequence). V lost 3 bases to trimming and J lost 0 bases, with 6 bases between them. CDR3 DNA sequence: TGTGCCAGCAGCTTTGGGAGCTCCTACAATGAGCAGTTCTTC. Amino acid sequence: CASSFGSSYNEQFF. Full variable domain (remainder filled in from reference TRBV7-9 and TRBJ2-1): DTGVSQNPRHKITKRGQNVTFRCDPISEHNRLYWYRQTLGQGPEFLTYFQNEAQLEKSRLLSDRFSAERPKGSFSTLEIQRTEQGDSAMYLCASSFGSSYNEQFFGPGTRLTVL.

The chain couples TRBV7-9 to TRBJ2-3; unclear D gene. CDR1 SEHNR and CDR2 FQNEAQ come from the germline V gene (reference sequence). Trimming stripped 5 bases from V and 2 bases from J, with 14 bases between. The CDR3 is 15 residues long. The chain's CDR3 is CASSPDSWNTDTQYF. The CDR3 DNA sequence: TGTGCCAGCAGCCCAGACTCATGGAACACAGATACGCAGTATTTT.

This clone appeared many times. The rearrangement uses TRBV5-6 and TRBJ2-1; D tentatively fits TRBD1 or TRBD2 (5 bases each). This CDR3 comprises 13 residues. Between the trimmed V and J ends, which lost 0 bases and 9 bases, there was a span of 10 bases. Germline CDR1 reads SGHDT; CDR2 reads YYEEEE. CDR3 amino acids: CASSLVGGGEQFF. The DNA of the CDR3 is TGTGCCAGCAGCTTGGTGGGTGGGGGTGAGCAGTTCTTC.

This clone occurred once. The gene calls are TRBV7-6 and TRBJ2-7; 8 bases are a match to TRBD2. V was clipped by 5 bases and J by 2 bases; unmatched bases: 8. Germline CDR1 is SGHVS and CDR2 is FNYEAQ. The CDR3 runs 15 residues. This CDR3 reads CASSHPDGRAYEQYF. CDR3 coding DNA: TGTGCCAGCAGCCACCCGGACGGGAGGGCCTACGAGCAGTACTTC. Full variable domain (outside the CDR3, taken from reference TRBV7-6 and TRBJ2-7): GAGVSQSPRYKVTKRGQDVALRCDPISGHVSLYWYRQALGQGPEFLTYFNYEAQQDKSGLPNDRFSAERPEGSISTLTIQRTEQRDSAMYRCASSHPDGRAYEQYFGPGTRLTVT.

The J gene is TRBJ2-6, the V gene TRBV4-2; 10 positions match TRBD2. Germline V lookup: CDR1 LGHNA, CDR2 YNFKEQ. Germline trimming cut 4 bases from V and 0 bases from J; bases unmatched to any gene: 9. The CDR3 has 19 residues. DNA for the CDR3: TGTGCCAGCAGCCGCACGGGCGCTAGCGGGAGCTCTGGGGCCAACGTCCTGACTTTC. This gives the protein CASSRTGASGSSGANVLTF.

The CDR3 protein is CASSPLDVFPTGELFF. The CDR3 coding sequence is TGTGCCAGCTCACCTCTCGACGTTTTTCCCACCGGGGAGCTGTTTTTT. The chain has TRBV18 and TRBJ2-2; no clear D gene. This CDR3 is 16 amino acids long. V lost 3 bases to trimming and J lost 4 bases, with 15 bases between them. From germline, CDR1 is KGHSH and CDR2 LQKENI.